Shown below are 30 T cell receptor beta chains from a single sample sequenced in a study of technical replicates of blood from a handful of donors. Clones were sequenced by immunoSEQ multiplex PCR, and TCRdb holds only the in-frame ones, with some missing. The profile shows over 55,000 clones, more than 75% of them singletons. Sequences were obtained from PBMCs. The receptors were sampled from a human donor in good health. Some clones in this sample may be carry-over from other donors' samples.

This sequence joins TRBV7-3 and TRBJ2-1; tentatively, D is TRBD1 (5 bases). V was clipped by 1 base and J by 0 bases, with 13 bases between them. From germline, CDR1 is SGHTA and CDR2 FQGTGA. The CDR3 consists of 17 residues. The CDR3, as DNA: TGTGCCAGCAGCTTAAGGGGCGGTCCGGGCTCCTACAATGAGCAGTTCTTC. Residues: CASSLRGGPGSYNEQFF.

The V and J genes are TRBV21-1 and TRBJ2-3; the DNA was not used to check the table's D call, TRBD2. TRBV21-1 is classified as a pseudogene. The CDR3 consists of 14 residues. The CDR3 nucleotides read TGTGCCAGCAGAATAGCGGGGGGTCCAGATACGCAGTATTTT. Amino acid sequence: CASRIAGGPDTQYF.

The chain combines TRBV18 with TRBJ1-2; TRBD1 aligns across 7 bases. The CDR3 totals 15 residues. Trimming took 2 bases from V and 4 from J; bases not matched to a gene: 7. Per the germline V gene, CDR1 is KGHSH and CDR2 is LQKENI. CDR3 sequence (DNA): TGTGCCAGCTCACCATGGGGCCAGGGGGGCTATGGCTACACCTTC. It specifies CASSPWGQGGYGYTF.

This chain links TRBV7-8 with TRBJ2-1; 10 bases agree with TRBD1. Germline CDR1 SGHVS, CDR2 FQNEAQ. V was pared by 6 bases and J by 10 bases, with 12 bases of the junction left unmatched. The CDR3 covers 15 residues. The CDR3 sequence is CASRNRDRGLDEQFF. CDR3 nucleotide sequence: TGTGCCAGCAGGAACCGGGACAGGGGTCTCGACGAGCAGTTCTTC.

The chain recombines TRBV7-2 with TRBJ2-3; TRBD1 might be the D (5 bases). The CDR3 runs to 18 residues. V was trimmed by 8 bases and J by 0 bases, leaving 24 bases between them. Germline V lookup: CDR1 SGHTA, CDR2 FQGNSA. The CDR3 sequence is CASGEQAGWGPSTDTQYF. As DNA, the CDR3 is TGTGCCAGCGGCGAACAGGCCGGGTGGGGCCCCAGCACAGATACGCAGTATTTT. The full variable domain, its missing parts supplied by reference TRBV7-2 and TRBJ2-3, is GAGVSQSPSNKVTEKGKDVELRCDPISGHTALYWYRQSLGQGLEFLIYFQGNSAPDKSGLPSDRFSAERTGGSVSTLTIQRTQQEDSAVYLCASGEQAGWGPSTDTQYFGPGTRLTVL.

The rearrangement links TRBV2 to TRBJ2-7; D is uncertain. Germline CDR1 SNHLY, CDR2 FYNNEI. There are 13 residues in the CDR3. V was trimmed by 6 bases and J by 2 bases, leaving 11 bases between them. CDR3 coding DNA: TGTGCCAGCAGATCCCAGAATACCTACGAGCAGTACTTC. Translating it yields CASRSQNTYEQYF. The whole variable domain, remainder taken from reference TRBV2 and TRBJ2-7, is EPEVTQTPSHQVTQMGQEVILRCVPISNHLYFYWYRQILGQKVEFLVSFYNNEISEKSEIFDDQFSVERPDGSNFTLKIRSTKLEDSAMYFCASRSQNTYEQYFGPGTRLTVT.

The V and J genes are TRBV9 and TRBJ2-7, with 7 bases lining up with TRBD2. V lost 3 bases, J lost 0 bases, and 6 bases stayed unmatched. In germline, CDR1 is SGDLS, CDR2 YYNGEE. The CDR3 consists of 15 residues. The CDR3 nucleotides are TGTGCCAGCAGCGCTCAAGCGGGGAGCTCCTACGAGCAGTACTTC. Protein product: CASSAQAGSSYEQYF.

The gene calls are TRBV30 and TRBJ2-5, with D possibly being TRBD1 (6 bases). Trimming removed 5 bases at V and 7 bases at J, with 20 bases between. This CDR3 has 14 residues. Germline CDR1 and CDR2: GTSNPN and SVGIG (reference sequence). CDR3: CAWGPGTFTGTQYF. The DNA for the CDR3 is TGTGCCTGGGGACCGGGGACATTCACGGGGACCCAGTACTTC.

V and J are TRBV29-1 and TRBJ1-1; no clear D gene. The germline gives CDR1 SQVTM, CDR2 ANQGSEA. This CDR3 has 12 amino acids. Trimming removed 6 bases at V and 0 bases at J, with 8 bases between. The CDR3: CSVRRVNTEAFF. In nucleotides, the CDR3 is TGCAGCGTAAGGAGGGTGAACACTGAAGCTTTCTTT.

This chain connects TRBV11-2 to TRBJ1-1, with D maybe TRBD1 (5 bases). The CDR3 is made up of 15 amino acids. The ends were cut back, 5 bases at V and 5 bases at J, with 18 bases in the middle. Germline-derived CDR1 and CDR2 are SGHAT and FQNNGV. The chain's CDR3 is CASSNSIGGGTEAFF. DNA for the CDR3: TGTGCCAGCAGCAACTCCATCGGGGGTGGTACTGAAGCTTTCTTT.

V gene TRBV4-3 combines with J gene TRBJ2-7; 9 bases line up with TRBD1. V was pared by 0 bases and J by 1 base, with 4 bases of the junction left unmatched. The CDR3 extends over 16 amino acids. Per the germline V gene, CDR1 is LGHNA and CDR2 is YSLEER. CDR3 in DNA: TGCGCCAGCAGCCAAGATGTTGGGACAGGGTCCTACGAGCAGTACTTC. Translated, it gives CASSQDVGTGSYEQYF.

The chain has TRBV4-1 and TRBJ2-7, with 7 nucleotides matching TRBD1. Per germline, CDR1 MGHRA and CDR2 YSYEKL. The CDR3 runs to 16 residues. J was trimmed by 0 bases and V by 3 bases; bases with no gene match: 8. The CDR3 region is CASSQVGQASSYEQYF. DNA of the CDR3: TGCGCCAGCAGCCAGGTTGGACAGGCGAGCTCCTACGAGCAGTACTTC.

The table lists this clone with a count of one. The J gene is TRBJ2-1, the V gene TRBV4-1; D not resolved. The V and J ends lost 0 bases and 9 bases respectively, with 9 bases between them. From germline, CDR1 is MGHRA and CDR2 YSYEKL. This CDR3 is 13 amino acids long. The CDR3 reads CASSQEYRSEQFF. CDR3 DNA: TGCGCCAGCAGCCAAGAGTATAGAAGTGAGCAGTTCTTC.

The chain joins TRBV5-5 to TRBJ1-1; 8 bases match TRBD1. With 3 bases clipped from V and 4 bases from J, the junction kept 2 bases outside the gene matches. This CDR3 is 13 amino acids long. Germline CDR1 and CDR2: SGHKS and YYEKEE (reference sequence). CDR3 amino acids: CASSSGQATEAFF. The CDR3 DNA sequence: TGTGCCAGCAGCTCGGGACAGGCCACTGAAGCTTTCTTT.

CDR3 residues: CASSEAAAGGLNYGYTF. The DNA for the CDR3 is TGTGCCAGCAGTGAAGCGGCGGCAGGGGGGTTGAACTATGGCTACACCTTC. V is TRBV6-1 and J is TRBJ1-2; 7 bases line up with TRBD1. CDR1 is MNHNS, CDR2 SASEGT, per germline. Losses at the gene ends were 0 bases for V and 2 bases for J; bases not matched to a gene: 9. This CDR3 has 17 residues.

This chain links TRBV2 with TRBJ2-1; D may be TRBD1 (5 bases). Germline CDR1 is SNHLY and CDR2 is FYNNEI. The V end was cut by 7 bases, the J end by 4 bases, with 17 bases between. This CDR3 is 15 amino acids long. CDR3 coding DNA: TGTGCCAGCAAGTACAGGCTTAATAGTTACAATGAGCAGTTCTTC. It translates to CASKYRLNSYNEQFF. The whole variable domain, remainder taken from reference TRBV2 and TRBJ2-1, is EPEVTQTPSHQVTQMGQEVILRCVPISNHLYFYWYRQILGQKVEFLVSFYNNEISEKSEIFDDQFSVERPDGSNFTLKIRSTKLEDSAMYFCASKYRLNSYNEQFFGPGTRLTVL.

J is TRBJ1-5 and V is TRBV7-8; D unresolved. CDR1 and CDR2 (germline): SGHVS, FQNEAQ. The CDR3 sequence is 15 residues long. The ends were cut back, 5 bases at V and 6 bases at J, with 17 bases in the middle. CDR3 amino acids: CASSPSGGVAQPQHF. DNA of the CDR3: TGTGCCAGCAGCCCTAGTGGAGGTGTTGCTCAGCCCCAGCATTTT.

The rearrangement joins TRBV12-5 to TRBJ2-3; D gene ambiguous. V was pared by 10 bases and J by 4 bases, with 12 bases between. This CDR3 is 12 amino acids long. Germline V gene data show CDR1 as LGHNT and CDR2 as FRNRAP. The CDR3 spells CATSIAPDTQYF. In DNA form, the CDR3 reads TGTGCTACCAGTATAGCCCCAGATACGCAGTATTTT.

The chain combines TRBV7-2 with TRBJ2-1, with 12 bases that match TRBD1. The V gene's germline CDR1 is SGHTA and CDR2 FQGNSA. This CDR3 has 19 residues. The V segment lost 4 bases and the J segment 0 bases; nucleotides outside the gene matches: 10. DNA of the CDR3: TGTGCCAGCAGCTCCGGGGGGACAGGGGGCTCAATCTCCTACAATGAGCAGTTCTTC. The encoded protein is CASSSGGTGGSISYNEQFF.

This clone was detected once. V and J are TRBV11-2 and TRBJ1-1, with 9 nucleotides matching TRBD1. This CDR3 is 14 amino acids long. Germline CDR1 SGHAT, CDR2 FQNNGV. Trimming took 5 bases from V and 6 from J; bases not matched to a gene: 7. The CDR3 spells CASSQGQGGSEAFF. The CDR3 DNA sequence: TGTGCCAGCAGCCAGGGACAGGGTGGATCTGAAGCTTTCTTT.

This clone was seen more than once but under ten times. The V call is TRBV7-2, the J call TRBJ1-2, with TRBD1 identical over 9 bases. Germline loops: CDR1 SGHTA, CDR2 FQGNSA. This CDR3 has 15 amino acids. J lost 3 bases, V lost 4 bases, and 6 bases had no gene match. The CDR3 is CASSSPDRGDYGYTF. The CDR3 DNA is TGTGCCAGCAGCTCCCCCGACAGGGGGGACTATGGCTACACCTTC.

The V and J genes are TRBV29-1 and TRBJ2-4; 9 bases match TRBD1. V was pared by 6 bases and J by 0 bases, with 6 bases of the junction left unmatched. CDR1 is SQVTM, CDR2 ANQGSEA, per germline. This CDR3 comprises 15 residues. The CDR3 bases are TGCAGCGTCGGGGGACAGGGAATAGCCAAAAACATTCAGTACTTC. It specifies CSVGGQGIAKNIQYF.

This sequence joins TRBV5-1 and TRBJ1-5, with unresolved D. V lost 4 bases, J lost 6 bases, and 17 bases lay in between. The germline gives CDR1 SGHRS, CDR2 YFSETQ. CDR3 length equals 15 residues. CDR3: CASSPNAGPGQPQHF. The CDR3 region has the DNA TGCGCCAGCAGCCCCAACGCAGGCCCCGGTCAGCCCCAGCATTTT.

The V call is TRBV6-1, the J call TRBJ1-3; 7 bases align to TRBD1. CDR1 and CDR2 (germline): MNHNS, SASEGT. V lost 0 bases to trimming and J lost 5 bases; unmatched junction nucleotides: 7. CDR3 size: 16 residues. The CDR3 region is CASSEALGTDRNTIYF. In nucleotides, the CDR3 is TGTGCCAGCAGTGAAGCACTAGGGACAGACCGAAACACCATATATTTT.

The chain carries TRBV7-2 and TRBJ1-2; D gene unclear. This CDR3 is built from 14 residues. Deletions cut 4 bases from V and 0 bases from J, with 9 bases between. Germline V gives CDR1 SGHTA, CDR2 FQGNSA. The CDR3 region has the DNA TGTGCCAGCAGCTCCCTGGCCGCTAACTATGGCTACACCTTC. Its protein product is CASSSLAANYGYTF.

This sequence joins TRBV6-1 and TRBJ2-5, with TRBD1 matching over 9 bases. The CDR3 sequence is 16 residues long. Germline lookup yields CDR1 MNHNS and CDR2 SASEGT. The junction had 9 bases not matched to a gene; V was cut back by 2 bases and J by 5 bases. This CDR3 reads CASSELRGTGYETQYF. The CDR3 DNA follows: TGTGCCAGCAGTGAACTCCGCGGGACAGGGTACGAGACCCAGTACTTC.

The chain links TRBV7-2 to TRBJ2-1; TRBD1 matches 10 bases. V lost 5 bases to trimming and J lost 3 bases; unmatched junction nucleotides: 4. Per the germline V gene, CDR1 is SGHTA and CDR2 is FQGNSA. The CDR3 has 15 amino acids. CDR3 loop: CASSGDRGRYNEQFF. As DNA, the CDR3 is TGTGCCAGCAGCGGGGACAGGGGACGCTACAATGAGCAGTTCTTC.

The chain employs TRBV4-2 and TRBJ2-2, with 9 bases lining up with TRBD2. Germline CDR1 reads LGHNA; CDR2 reads YNFKEQ. The CDR3 consists of 17 residues. The trim removed 2 bases at V and 4 bases at J, leaving 8 bases unmatched. CDR3 loop: CASSQSSGGKVTGELFF. Written as DNA, the CDR3 is TGTGCCAGCAGCCAATCAAGCGGGGGGAAAGTCACCGGGGAGCTGTTTTTT.

This chain uses TRBV2 with TRBJ2-3, with TRBD2 as a possible D gene (7 bases). Germline CDR1 reads SNHLY; CDR2 reads FYNNEI. The germline V and J ends were trimmed by 7 bases and 0 bases, with 14 bases remaining between them. The CDR3 consists of 15 residues. This chain's CDR3 is CASMAGATSTDTQYF. The CDR3 nucleotides are TGTGCCAGCATGGCGGGGGCCACTAGCACAGATACGCAGTATTTT.

The chain joins TRBV19 to TRBJ2-1; D perhaps matches TRBD2 (5 bases). V was pared by 3 bases and J by 7 bases, with 13 bases between. CDR3 length: 14 amino acids. CDR1 and CDR2 (germline): LNHDA, SQIVND (reference sequence). For the CDR3, the DNA is TGTGCCAGTAGTATGGTCCTGGGCGGGAATGAGCAGTTCTTC. It is translated as CASSMVLGGNEQFF.